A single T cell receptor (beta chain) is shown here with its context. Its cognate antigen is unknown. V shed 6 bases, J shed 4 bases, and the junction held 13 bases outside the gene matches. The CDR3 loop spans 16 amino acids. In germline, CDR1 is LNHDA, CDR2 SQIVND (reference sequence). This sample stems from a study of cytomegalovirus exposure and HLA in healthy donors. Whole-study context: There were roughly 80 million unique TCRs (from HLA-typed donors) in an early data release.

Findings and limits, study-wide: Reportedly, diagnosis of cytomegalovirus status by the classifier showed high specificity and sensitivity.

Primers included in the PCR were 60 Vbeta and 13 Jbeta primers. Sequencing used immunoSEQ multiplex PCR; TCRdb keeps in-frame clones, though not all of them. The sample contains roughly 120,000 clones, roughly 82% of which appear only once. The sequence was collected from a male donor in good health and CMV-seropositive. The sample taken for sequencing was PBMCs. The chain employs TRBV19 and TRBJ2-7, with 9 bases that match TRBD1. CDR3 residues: CASSTPRTGAIYEQYF. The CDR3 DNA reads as TGTGCCAGTAGCACCCCCAGGACAGGGGCCATATACGAGCAGTACTTC.